This T cell receptor beta chain is drawn from a study of PD-L1 blockade in urothelial cancer. General study points: It was durable-benefit patients whose tumor-associated blood clones expanded more at 3 weeks.

Germline V gene lookup returns CDR1 PRHDT and CDR2 FYEKMQ (reference sequence). V gave up 3 bases and J gave up 1 base; unmatched junction bases: 4. The CDR3 consists of 15 residues. Comments on this clone: What it binds is unknown.

Regarding time point: peripheral blood 6 weeks after treatment start. Each patient contributed between 1 and 8 total time points of blood mononuclear cells, pretreatment and during treatment. Each PCR received spiked synthetic TCR analog templates. The protocol was immunoSEQ multiplex PCR, while the TCRdb copy is restricted to in-frame clones and leaves out a portion. In the table there are about 120,000 clones, 80% to 90% of which are singletons. The source was PBMCs, collected around atezolizumab (anti-PD-L1) treatment. This clonotype was obtained from a man between 60 and 75 years old with urothelial cancer. V gene TRBV13 combines with J gene TRBJ1-1; 8 bases fit TRBD1. The CDR3 reads CASSFNRGENTEAFF. The CDR3 DNA follows: TGTGCCAGCAGCTTCAACAGGGGGGAGAACACTGAAGCTTTCTTT.